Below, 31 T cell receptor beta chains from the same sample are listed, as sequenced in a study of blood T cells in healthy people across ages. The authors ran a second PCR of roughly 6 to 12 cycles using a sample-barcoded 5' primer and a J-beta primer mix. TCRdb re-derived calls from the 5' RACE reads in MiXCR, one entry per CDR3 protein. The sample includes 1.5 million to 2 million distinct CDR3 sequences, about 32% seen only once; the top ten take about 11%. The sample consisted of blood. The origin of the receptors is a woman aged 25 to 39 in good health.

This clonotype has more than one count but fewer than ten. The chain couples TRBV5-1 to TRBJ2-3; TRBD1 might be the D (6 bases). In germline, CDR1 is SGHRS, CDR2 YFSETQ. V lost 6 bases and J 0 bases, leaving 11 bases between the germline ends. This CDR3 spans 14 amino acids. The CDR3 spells CASKQGLSTDTQYF. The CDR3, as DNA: TGCGCCAGCAAACAGGGCCTCAGCACAGATACGCAGTATTTT.

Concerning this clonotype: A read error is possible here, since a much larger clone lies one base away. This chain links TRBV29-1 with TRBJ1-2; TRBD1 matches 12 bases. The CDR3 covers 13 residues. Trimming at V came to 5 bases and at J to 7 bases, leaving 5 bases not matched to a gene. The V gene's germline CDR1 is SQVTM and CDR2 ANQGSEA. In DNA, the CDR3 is TGCAGCGTTAAAGGGACAGGGGGCGCTGGCTACACCTTC. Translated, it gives CSVKGTGGAGYTF.

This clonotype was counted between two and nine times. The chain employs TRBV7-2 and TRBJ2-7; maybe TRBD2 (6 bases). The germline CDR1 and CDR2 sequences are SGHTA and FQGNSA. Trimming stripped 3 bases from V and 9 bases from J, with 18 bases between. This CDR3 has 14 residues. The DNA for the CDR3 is TGTGCCAGCAGCTTGGGCGGGGCCCCCCTTGGGCAGTACTTC. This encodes CASSLGGAPLGQYF.

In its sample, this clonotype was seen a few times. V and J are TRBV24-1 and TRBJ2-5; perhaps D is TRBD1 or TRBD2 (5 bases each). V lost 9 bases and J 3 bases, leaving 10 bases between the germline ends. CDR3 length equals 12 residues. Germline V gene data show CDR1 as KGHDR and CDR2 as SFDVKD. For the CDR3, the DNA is TGTGCCACCGGGGACGGAAAAGAGACCCAGTACTTC. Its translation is CATGDGKETQYF.

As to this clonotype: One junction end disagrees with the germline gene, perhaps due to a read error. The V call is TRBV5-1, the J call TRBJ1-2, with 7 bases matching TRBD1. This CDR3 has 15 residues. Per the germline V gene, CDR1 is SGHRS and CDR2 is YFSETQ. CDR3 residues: CASTPEGQSSYGCTF. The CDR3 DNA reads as TGCGCCAGCACCCCAGAGGGACAGTCAAGCTATGGCTGCACCTTC.

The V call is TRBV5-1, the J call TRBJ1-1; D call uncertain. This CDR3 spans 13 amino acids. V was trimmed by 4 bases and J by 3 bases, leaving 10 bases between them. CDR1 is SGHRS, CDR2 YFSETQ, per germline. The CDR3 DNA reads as TGCGCCAGCAGCCCCCTTGCGTACACTGAAGCTTTCTTT. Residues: CASSPLAYTEAFF. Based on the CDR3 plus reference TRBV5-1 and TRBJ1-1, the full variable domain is KAGVTQTPRYLIKTRGQQVTLSCSPISGHRSVSWYQQTPGQGLQFLFEYFSETQRNKGNFPGRFSGRQFSNSRSEMNVSTLELGDSALYLCASSPLAYTEAFFGQGTRLTVV.

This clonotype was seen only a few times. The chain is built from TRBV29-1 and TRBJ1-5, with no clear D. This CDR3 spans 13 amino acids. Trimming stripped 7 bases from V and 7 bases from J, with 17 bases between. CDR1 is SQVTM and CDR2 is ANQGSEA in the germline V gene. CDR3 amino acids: CSALNSDGQPQHF. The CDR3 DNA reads TGCAGCGCCCTGAACAGTGACGGACAGCCCCAGCATTTT.

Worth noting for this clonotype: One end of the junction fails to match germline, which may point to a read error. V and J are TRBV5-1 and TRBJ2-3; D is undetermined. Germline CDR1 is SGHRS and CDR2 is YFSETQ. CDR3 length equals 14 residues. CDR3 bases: TGCGCCTGCAGTGTTTTAGGTTTAGCAGATACGCAGTATTTT. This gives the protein CACSVLGLADTQYF.

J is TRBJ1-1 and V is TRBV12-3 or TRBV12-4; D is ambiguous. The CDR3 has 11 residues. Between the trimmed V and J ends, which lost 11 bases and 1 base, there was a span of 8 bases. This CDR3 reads CACRGNTEAFF. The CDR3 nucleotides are TGTGCCTGCCGGGGGAACACTGAAGCTTTCTTT.

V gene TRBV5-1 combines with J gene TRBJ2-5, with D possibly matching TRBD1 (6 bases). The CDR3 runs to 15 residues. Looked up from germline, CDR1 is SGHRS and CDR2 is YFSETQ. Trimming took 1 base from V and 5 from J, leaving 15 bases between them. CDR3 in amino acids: CASSLKGDTRETQYF. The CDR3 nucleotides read TGCGCCAGCAGCTTGAAGGGGGACACCCGGGAGACCCAGTACTTC.

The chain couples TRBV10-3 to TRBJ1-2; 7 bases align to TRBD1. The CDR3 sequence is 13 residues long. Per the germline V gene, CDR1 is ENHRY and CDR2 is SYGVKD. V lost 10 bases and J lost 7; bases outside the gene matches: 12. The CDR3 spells CASSRQGSTGYTF. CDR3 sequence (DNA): TGTGCCAGCAGCCGACAGGGCTCTACTGGCTACACCTTC.

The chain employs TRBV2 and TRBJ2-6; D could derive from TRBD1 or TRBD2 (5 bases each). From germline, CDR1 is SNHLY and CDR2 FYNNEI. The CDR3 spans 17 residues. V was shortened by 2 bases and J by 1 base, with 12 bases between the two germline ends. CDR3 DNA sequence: TGTGCCAGCAGTGAACCTTTCAGGGAGTCTGGGGCCAACGTCCTGACTTTC. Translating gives CASSEPFRESGANVLTF.

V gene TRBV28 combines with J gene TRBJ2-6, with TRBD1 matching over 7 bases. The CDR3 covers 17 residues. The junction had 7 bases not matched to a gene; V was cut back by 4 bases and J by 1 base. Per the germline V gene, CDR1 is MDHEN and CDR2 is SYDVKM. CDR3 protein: CASSSGGWGSGANVLTF. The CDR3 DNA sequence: TGTGCCAGCAGTTCAGGGGGTTGGGGGTCTGGGGCCAACGTCCTGACTTTC.

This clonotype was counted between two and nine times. The CDR3 DNA follows: TGCGCCAGCAGCTTGGTCGGGACAGATTTTTATAATTCACCCCTCCACTTT. Protein: CASSLVGTDFYNSPLHF. V gene TRBV5-1 combines with J gene TRBJ1-6; 7 bases map to TRBD1. This CDR3 has 17 residues. The germline V gene has CDR1 SGHRS and CDR2 YFSETQ. V gave up 0 bases and J gave up 4 bases; unmatched junction bases: 7.

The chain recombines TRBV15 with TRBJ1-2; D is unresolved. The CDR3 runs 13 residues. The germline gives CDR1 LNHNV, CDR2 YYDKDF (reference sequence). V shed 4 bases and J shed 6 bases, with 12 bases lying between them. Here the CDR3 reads CATSKVSSNGYTF. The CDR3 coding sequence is TGTGCCACCAGCAAAGTATCTAGTAATGGCTACACCTTC.

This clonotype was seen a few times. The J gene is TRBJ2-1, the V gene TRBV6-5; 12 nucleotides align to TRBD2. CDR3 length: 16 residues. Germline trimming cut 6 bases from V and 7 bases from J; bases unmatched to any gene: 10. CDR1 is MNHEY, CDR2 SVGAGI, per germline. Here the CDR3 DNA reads TGTGCCAGCAGCCCATCTAGCGGGGGGGCTAGGAATGAGCAGTTCTTC. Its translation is CASSPSSGGARNEQFF.

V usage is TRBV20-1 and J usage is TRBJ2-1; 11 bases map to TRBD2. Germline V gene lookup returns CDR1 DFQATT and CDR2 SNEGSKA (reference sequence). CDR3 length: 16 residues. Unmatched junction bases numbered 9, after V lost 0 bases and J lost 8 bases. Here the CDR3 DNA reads TGCAGTGCTAGAGATAGGGTAGCGGGAGGGCCTTATGAGCAGTTCTTC. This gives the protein CSARDRVAGGPYEQFF.

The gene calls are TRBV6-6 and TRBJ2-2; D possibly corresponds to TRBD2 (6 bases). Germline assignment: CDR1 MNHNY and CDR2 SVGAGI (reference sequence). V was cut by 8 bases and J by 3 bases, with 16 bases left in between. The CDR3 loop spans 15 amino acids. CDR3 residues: CASGHGGVDTGELFF. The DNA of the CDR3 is TGTGCCAGCGGCCACGGCGGGGTAGACACCGGGGAGCTGTTTTTT.

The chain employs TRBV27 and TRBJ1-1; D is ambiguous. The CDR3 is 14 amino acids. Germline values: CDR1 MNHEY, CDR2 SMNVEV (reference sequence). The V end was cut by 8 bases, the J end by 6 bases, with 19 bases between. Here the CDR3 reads CASRFRRFDAEAFF. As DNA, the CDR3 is TGTGCCAGCCGATTTAGACGGTTTGATGCTGAAGCTTTCTTT.

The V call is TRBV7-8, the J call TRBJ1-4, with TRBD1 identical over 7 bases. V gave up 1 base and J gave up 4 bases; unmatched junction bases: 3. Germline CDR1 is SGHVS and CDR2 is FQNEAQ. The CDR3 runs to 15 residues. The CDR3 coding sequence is TGTGCCAGCAGCTTAGACAGGGGATATAATGAAAAACTGTTTTTT. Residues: CASSLDRGYNEKLFF.

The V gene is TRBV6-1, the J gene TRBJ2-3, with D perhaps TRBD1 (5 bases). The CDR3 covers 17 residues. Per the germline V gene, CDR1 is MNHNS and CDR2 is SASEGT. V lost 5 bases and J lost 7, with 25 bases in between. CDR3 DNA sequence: TGTGCCAGCAGTCTCCGCCGGGCCCCGGTAGGGGCCCATACGCAGTATTTT. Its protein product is CASSLRRAPVGAHTQYF.

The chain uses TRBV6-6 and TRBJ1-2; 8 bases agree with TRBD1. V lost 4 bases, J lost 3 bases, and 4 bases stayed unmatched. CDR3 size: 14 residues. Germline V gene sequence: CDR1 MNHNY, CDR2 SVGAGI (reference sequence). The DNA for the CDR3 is TGTGCCAGCAGTTCCCCGGGACAGGACTATGGCTACACCTTC. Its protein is CASSSPGQDYGYTF.

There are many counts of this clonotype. As DNA, the CDR3 is TGTGCCAGCAGCCCCCCCCGGGGAGATACGCAGTATTTT. Encoded protein: CASSPPRGDTQYF. The chain employs TRBV3-1 and TRBJ2-3; tentative D call: TRBD2 (5 bases). Trimming removed 4 bases from V and 5 bases from J, with 10 bases in between. This CDR3 contains 13 residues. Germline CDR1 LGHDT, CDR2 YNNKEL (reference sequence).

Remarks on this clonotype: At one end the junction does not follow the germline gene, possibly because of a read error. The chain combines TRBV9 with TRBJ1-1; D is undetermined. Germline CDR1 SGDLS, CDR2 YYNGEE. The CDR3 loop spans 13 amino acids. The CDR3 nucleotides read TGTGCCGGCAGCCAGACAAGGTACACTGAAGCTTTCTTT. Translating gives CAGSQTRYTEAFF.

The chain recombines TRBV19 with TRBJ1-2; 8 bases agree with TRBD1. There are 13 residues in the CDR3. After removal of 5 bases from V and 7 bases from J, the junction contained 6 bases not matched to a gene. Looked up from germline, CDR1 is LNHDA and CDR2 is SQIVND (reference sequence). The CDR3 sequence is CASSLTGDTGYTF. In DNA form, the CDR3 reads TGTGCCAGTAGTCTGACAGGGGATACTGGCTACACCTTC. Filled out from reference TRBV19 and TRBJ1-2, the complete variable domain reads DGGITQSPKYLFRKEGQNVTLSCEQNLNHDAMYWYRQDPGQGLRLIYYSQIVNDFQKGDIAEGYSVSREKKESFPLTVTSAQKNPTAFYLCASSLTGDTGYTFGSGTRLTVV.

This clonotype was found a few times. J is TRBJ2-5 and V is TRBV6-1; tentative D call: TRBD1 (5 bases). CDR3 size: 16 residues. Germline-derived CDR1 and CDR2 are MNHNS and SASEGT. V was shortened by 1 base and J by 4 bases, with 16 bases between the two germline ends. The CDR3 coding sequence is TGTGCCAGCAGTGAAGATGTGGGGCTACGATCAGAGACCCAGTACTTC. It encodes CASSEDVGLRSETQYF.

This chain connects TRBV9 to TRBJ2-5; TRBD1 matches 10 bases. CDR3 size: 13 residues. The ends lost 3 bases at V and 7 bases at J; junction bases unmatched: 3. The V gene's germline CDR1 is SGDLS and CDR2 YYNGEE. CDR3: CASSGWTGGTQYF. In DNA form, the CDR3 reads TGTGCCAGCAGCGGATGGACAGGGGGGACCCAGTACTTC.

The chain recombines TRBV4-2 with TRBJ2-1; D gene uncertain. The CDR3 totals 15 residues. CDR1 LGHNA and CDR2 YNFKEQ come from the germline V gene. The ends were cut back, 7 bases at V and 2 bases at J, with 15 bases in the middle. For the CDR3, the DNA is TGTGCCAGCACCCCCTGGGCGGCTACCTACAATGAGCAGTTCTTC. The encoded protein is CASTPWAATYNEQFF.

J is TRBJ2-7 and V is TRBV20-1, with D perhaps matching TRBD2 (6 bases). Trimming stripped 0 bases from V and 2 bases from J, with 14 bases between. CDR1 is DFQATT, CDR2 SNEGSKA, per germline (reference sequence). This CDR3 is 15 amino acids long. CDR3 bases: TGCAGTGCTAGAGATCCCGGGAGTGGCCCCTACGAGCAGTACTTC. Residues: CSARDPGSGPYEQYF.

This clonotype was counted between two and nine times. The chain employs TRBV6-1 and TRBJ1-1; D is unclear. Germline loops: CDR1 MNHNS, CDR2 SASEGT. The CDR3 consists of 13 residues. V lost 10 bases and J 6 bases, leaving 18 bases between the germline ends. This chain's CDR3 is CAIKAPLGAEAFF. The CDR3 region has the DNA TGTGCCATAAAAGCACCCTTGGGCGCTGAAGCTTTCTTT.

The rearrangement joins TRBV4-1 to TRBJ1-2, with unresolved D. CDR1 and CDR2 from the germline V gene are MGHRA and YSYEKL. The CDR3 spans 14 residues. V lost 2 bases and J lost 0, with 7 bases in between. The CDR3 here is CASSQLTPNYGYTF. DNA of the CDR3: TGCGCCAGCAGCCAATTAACCCCTAACTATGGCTACACCTTC.